The rows below give T cell receptor beta chains drawn from one sample of a study of OX40 agonist ivuxolimab in advanced cancers. TCRdb's copy holds only in-frame clones and misses some; the assay was immunoSEQ multiplex PCR. Of about 90,000 clones listed, about nine tenths are singletons. The sample was CD4+ or CD8+ T cells sorted from blood, taken in a trial of the OX40 agonist ivuxolimab. The receptor source for this set is an adult with an advanced solid tumor such as melanoma, head and neck, liver or kidney cancer. Both conserved end residues are part of each CDR3. Fields, in order: D gene, V gene, J gene, CDR3 protein. The D gene is left open where the match is weak.

>.|TRBV27|TRBJ2-7
CASSLWGGASEQYF
>.|TRBV9|TRBJ2-1
CASSDGGAGFFEQFF
>.|TRBV7-9|TRBJ1-5
CASSFSQGTGSNQPQHF
>TRBD2|TRBV4-1|TRBJ2-4
CASSQDFTGLAGGSKNIQYF
>.|TRBV19|TRBJ2-4
CASSWKGAENIQYF
>.|TRBV7-9|TRBJ1-2
CASSLGGNYGYTF
>.|TRBV7-9|TRBJ2-3
CASSSSTDTQYF
>TRBD1|TRBV27|TRBJ2-5
CASSTGTGSQETQYF
>.|TRBV9|TRBJ2-1
CASSVGGGRSNNEQFF
>.|TRBV7-2|TRBJ2-7
CASSYVSTYEQYF
>TRBD2|TRBV11-3|TRBJ2-3
CASSLTSGTDTQYF
>.|TRBV7-9|TRBJ1-3
CASSLTDGSGTIYF
>.|TRBV5-1|TRBJ1-2
CASSGYGPLGGYTF
>TRBD1|TRBV10-2|TRBJ1-6
CASRRDRGWSPLHF
>.|TRBV7-2|TRBJ2-1
CASSLEGVGGYNEQFF
>.|TRBV5-4|TRBJ2-5
CASSFWADQETQYF
>TRBD1|TRBV27|TRBJ2-3
CASSQLQGAFTDTQYF
>.|TRBV5-5|TRBJ2-3
CASSITDTQYF
>.|TRBV28|TRBJ2-7
CASDSRWAYEQYF
>TRBD2|TRBV11-1|TRBJ2-3
CASSITGGTDTQYF
>TRBD2|TRBV30|TRBJ2-2
CAWASGRSTGELFF
>.|TRBV28|TRBJ2-1
CASSPPITYNEQFF
>.|TRBV1|TRBJ2-5
CTSSQVFRDSGEQYF
>TRBD1|TRBV29-1|TRBJ2-7
CSVEDLGGDEQYF
>TRBD1|TRBV7-9|TRBJ1-3
CASSGPGQEDSGNTIYF
>.|TRBV5-1|TRBJ2-7
CASQPQSGEQYF
>TRBD2|TRBV27|TRBJ2-1
CASSLSRLANEQFF
>TRBD2|TRBV28|TRBJ2-5
CASSLGGRRETQYF
>.|TRBV30|TRBJ2-7
CALKVFYEQYF
>.|TRBV27|TRBJ1-5
CASSLDNSNQPQHF
>.|TRBV27|TRBJ1-1
CASSLPGSRLNTEAFF
>.|TRBV27|TRBJ2-3
CASSLNMYTGNTDTQYF
>TRBD2|TRBV5-6|TRBJ2-7
CASSRGSYSYEQYF
>TRBD2|TRBV19|.
CASSIEVTSGISYEQYF
>.|TRBV18|TRBJ1-2
CASSTTSQVSNYGYTF
>.|TRBV27|TRBJ2-6
CASSSWGADSGANVLTF
>.|TRBV27|TRBJ2-3
CASSLSWGFGTDTQYF
>.|TRBV19|TRBJ1-4
CASGGITITNEKLFF
>TRBD1|TRBV29-1|TRBJ1-2
CSVGDTGGHYGYTF
>.|TRBV7-9|TRBJ1-2
CASSLDLNGYTF
>.|TRBV5-1|TRBJ1-1
CASSHGTANTEAFF
>.|TRBV6-5|TRBJ1-1
CASRPRDKRNTEAFF
>.|TRBV30|TRBJ1-1
CAWRAMNTEAFF
>TRBD1|TRBV10-3|TRBJ1-1
CAISEPGGGTEAFF
>TRBD2|TRBV7-8|TRBJ2-3
CASSFLGLAGVSDTQYF
>.|TRBV19|TRBJ2-7
CASSISADLELLEEQYF
>.|TRBV6-6|TRBJ2-7
CASSYSPYEQYF
>.|TRBV30|TRBJ1-1
CAWSQTTTPTEAFF
>.|TRBV4-2|TRBJ2-2
CASSQAEQTTGELFF
>.|TRBV7-8|TRBJ2-7
CASSLAQGSEQYF
>.|TRBV2|TRBJ1-1
CASSFQGRMNTEAFF
>.|TRBV6-6|TRBJ2-1
CASSGETYNEQFF
>.|TRBV5-5|TRBJ1-2
CASSGGGRGVNYGYTF
>TRBD1|TRBV5-1|TRBJ1-1
CASSTWTGRKDTEAFF
>.|TRBV12-2|TRBJ2-6
CASPLRGLRGANVLTF